This T cell receptor beta chain comes out of a study of regulatory T cells in long-lasting Graves disease. Overall study: Patients with new Graves' disease had used antithyroid drugs below 3 months.

In building TCR beta libraries, iRepertoire HTBI primers were used together with Arm-PCR of CDR3 regions. TCRdb re-analysed the multiplex PCR reads in MiXCR, keeping a single row per CDR3 protein. The data contain around 420,000 distinct CDR3 sequences, about 15% of them seen just once; the ten biggest clones take up over 7%. Looked up from germline, CDR1 is ENHRY and CDR2 is SYGVKD. CDR3 length: 13 residues. There are many counts of this clonotype. Mismatch with germline at one junction end may stem from a read error. Time point: newly diagnosed GD, antithyroid drugs for less than 3 months. Extracted RNA from PBMCs served as the source of the TCR library. These records were also assigned to another study, of T cells in Graves' hyperthyroidism and ophthalmopathy. From that report: A set of HTBI primers served as the primers for a first-round RT-PCR of the TCR CDR3.

This chain links TRBV10-3 with TRBJ2-5; TRBD2 might be the D (6 bases). The specimen comprised peripheral blood mononuclear cells (PBMCs), sampled at new diagnosis, from a patient treated with antithyroid drugs. This receptor was identified in a woman aged 40-49 years with Graves disease. The CDR3 loop reads CAISAREAETQYF. DNA of the CDR3: TGTGCCATAAGTGCTAGGGAGGCGGAGACCCAGTACTTC.